This TCR beta chain was documented in a study of response to subunit inactivated influenza vaccine. Points from the study as a whole: With each seasonal influenza vaccination, the authors suggested, few new T cells are recruited.

Concerning this clonotype: The target antigen is unknown.

TCRdb reanalysed the RT-PCR reads using MiXCR and keeps one entry per CDR3 protein. This repertoire shows 500,000 to 550,000 distinct CDR3 sequences, about 8% found once; its top ten account for roughly 13%. Germline V gene lookup returns CDR1 DFQATT and CDR2 SNEGSKA (reference sequence). The CDR3 totals 12 residues. V lost 3 bases, J lost 5 bases, and 10 bases lay in between. This clonotype was sampled from a man in his fifties or sixties who received an inactivated influenza vaccine. The sample was PBMCs from blood, taken approximately 25 months after vaccination. The chain recombines TRBV20-1 with TRBJ2-5, with D possibly being TRBD2 (5 bases). The CDR3 nucleotides are TGCAGTGCTAGTCGAGGGTCGGAGACCCAGTACTTC. Encoded protein: CSASRGSETQYF.